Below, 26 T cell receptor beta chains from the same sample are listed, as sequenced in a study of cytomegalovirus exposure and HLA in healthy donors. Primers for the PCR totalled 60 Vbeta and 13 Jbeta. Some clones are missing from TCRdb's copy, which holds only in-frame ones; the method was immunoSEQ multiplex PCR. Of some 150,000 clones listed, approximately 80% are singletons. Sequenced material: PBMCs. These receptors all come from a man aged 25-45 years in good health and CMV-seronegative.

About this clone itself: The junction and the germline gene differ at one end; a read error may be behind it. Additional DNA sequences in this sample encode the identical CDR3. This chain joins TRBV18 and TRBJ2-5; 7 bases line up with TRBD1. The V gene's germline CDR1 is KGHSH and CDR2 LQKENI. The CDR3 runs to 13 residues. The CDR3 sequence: CASSPGQQETQYF. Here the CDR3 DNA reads TGTGCCAGCTCACCGGGACAGCAAGAGACTCAGTACTTC. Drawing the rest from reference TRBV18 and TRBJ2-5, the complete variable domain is NAGVMQNPRHLVRRRGQEARLRCSPMKGHSHVYWYRQLPEEGLKFMVYLQKENIIDESGMPKERFSAEFPKEGPSILRIQQVVRGDSAAYFCASSPGQQETQYFGPGTRLLVL.

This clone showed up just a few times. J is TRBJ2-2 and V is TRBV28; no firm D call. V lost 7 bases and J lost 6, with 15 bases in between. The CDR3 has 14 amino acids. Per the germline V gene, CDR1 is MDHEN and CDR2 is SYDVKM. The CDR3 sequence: CASTILRGPGELFF. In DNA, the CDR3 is TGTGCCAGCACAATTCTGAGAGGCCCCGGGGAGCTGTTTTTT.

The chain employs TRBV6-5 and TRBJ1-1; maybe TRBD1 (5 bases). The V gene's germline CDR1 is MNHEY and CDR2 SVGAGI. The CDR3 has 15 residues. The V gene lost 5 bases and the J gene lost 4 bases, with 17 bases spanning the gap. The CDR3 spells CASSLTLGGRTEAFF. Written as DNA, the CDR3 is TGTGCCAGCAGTCTCACCCTCGGGGGACGCACTGAAGCTTTCTTT.

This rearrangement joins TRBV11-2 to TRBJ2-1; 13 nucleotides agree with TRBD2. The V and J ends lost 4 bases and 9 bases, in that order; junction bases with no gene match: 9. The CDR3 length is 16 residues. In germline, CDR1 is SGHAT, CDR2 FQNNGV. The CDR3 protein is CASSSPLGLAGSEQFF. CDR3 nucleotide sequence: TGTGCCAGCAGCTCCCCGCTGGGACTAGCGGGATCTGAGCAGTTCTTC.

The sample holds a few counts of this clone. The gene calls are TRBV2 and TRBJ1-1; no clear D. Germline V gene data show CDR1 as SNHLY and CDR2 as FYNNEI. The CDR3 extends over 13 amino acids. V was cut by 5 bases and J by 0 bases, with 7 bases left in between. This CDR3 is CASSQQMNTEAFF. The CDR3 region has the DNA TGTGCCAGCAGTCAACAGATGAACACTGAAGCTTTCTTT.

The CDR3 DNA sequence: TGTGCCAGCAGCCCTGGGGGCGCTTACGAGCAGTACTTC. It is translated as CASSPGGAYEQYF. The chain employs TRBV11-3 and TRBJ2-7, with D perhaps matching TRBD1 (6 bases). Germline-derived CDR1 and CDR2 are SGHNT and YENEEA. The CDR3 covers 13 residues. V was pared by 5 bases and J by 4 bases, with 12 bases between.

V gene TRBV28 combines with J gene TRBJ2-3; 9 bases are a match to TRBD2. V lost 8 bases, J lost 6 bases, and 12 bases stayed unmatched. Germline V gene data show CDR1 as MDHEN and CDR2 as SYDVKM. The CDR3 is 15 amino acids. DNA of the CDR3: TGTGCCAGCGGGAGCGAGGCGGGAGGGTCCGATACGCAGTATTTT. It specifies CASGSEAGGSDTQYF.

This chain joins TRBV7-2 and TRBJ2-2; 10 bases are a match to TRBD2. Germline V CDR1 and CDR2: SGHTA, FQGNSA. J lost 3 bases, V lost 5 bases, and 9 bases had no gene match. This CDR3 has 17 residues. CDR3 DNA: TGTGCCAGCAGCCGGACTAGCGGCCGTGGGGACACCGGGGAGCTGTTTTTT. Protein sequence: CASSRTSGRGDTGELFF.

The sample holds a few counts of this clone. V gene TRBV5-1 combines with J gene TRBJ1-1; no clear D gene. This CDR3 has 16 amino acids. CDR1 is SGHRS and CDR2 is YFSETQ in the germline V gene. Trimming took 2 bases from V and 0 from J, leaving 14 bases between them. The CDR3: CASSFSLAALNTEAFF. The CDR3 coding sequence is TGCGCCAGCAGCTTTTCGTTGGCTGCTCTGAACACTGAAGCTTTCTTT.

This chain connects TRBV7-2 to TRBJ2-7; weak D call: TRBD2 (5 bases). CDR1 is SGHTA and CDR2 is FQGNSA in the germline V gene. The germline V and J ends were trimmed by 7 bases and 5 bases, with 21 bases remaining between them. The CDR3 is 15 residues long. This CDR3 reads CASNSASPAWDEQYF. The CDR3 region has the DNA TGTGCCAGCAATAGCGCTTCCCCCGCGTGGGACGAGCAGTACTTC.

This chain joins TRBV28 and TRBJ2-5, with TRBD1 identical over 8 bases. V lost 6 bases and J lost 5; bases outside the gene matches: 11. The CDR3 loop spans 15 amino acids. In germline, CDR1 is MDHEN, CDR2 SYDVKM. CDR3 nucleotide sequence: TGTGCCAGCAGACCCCGGACAGGGCGTGGGGAGACCCAGTACTTC. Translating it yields CASRPRTGRGETQYF. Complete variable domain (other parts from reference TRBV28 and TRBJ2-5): DVKVTQSSRYLVKRTGEKVFLECVQDMDHENMFWYRQDPGLGLRLIYFSYDVKMKEKGDIPEGYSVSREKKERFSLILESASTNQTSMYLCASRPRTGRGETQYFGPGTRLLVL.

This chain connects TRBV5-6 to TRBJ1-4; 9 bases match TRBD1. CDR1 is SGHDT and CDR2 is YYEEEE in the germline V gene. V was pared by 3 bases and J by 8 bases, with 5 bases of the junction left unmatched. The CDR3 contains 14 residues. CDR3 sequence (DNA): TGTGCCAGCAGCTCCGGGACAGGGTTAGAAAAACTGTTTTTT. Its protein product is CASSSGTGLEKLFF.

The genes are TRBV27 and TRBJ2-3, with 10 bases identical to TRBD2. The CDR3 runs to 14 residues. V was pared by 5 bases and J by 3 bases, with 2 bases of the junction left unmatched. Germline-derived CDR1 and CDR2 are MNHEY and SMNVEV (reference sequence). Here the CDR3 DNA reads TGTGCCAGCAGTGAGCGGGAGGGAACAGATACGCAGTATTTT. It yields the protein CASSEREGTDTQYF.

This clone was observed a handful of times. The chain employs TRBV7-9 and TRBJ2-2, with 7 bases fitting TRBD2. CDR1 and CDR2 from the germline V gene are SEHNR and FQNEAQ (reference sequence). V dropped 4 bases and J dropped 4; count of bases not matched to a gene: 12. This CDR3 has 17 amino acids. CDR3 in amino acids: CASSSAWGRAFTGELFF. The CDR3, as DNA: TGTGCCAGCAGCTCAGCCTGGGGGAGGGCCTTCACCGGGGAGCTGTTTTTT.

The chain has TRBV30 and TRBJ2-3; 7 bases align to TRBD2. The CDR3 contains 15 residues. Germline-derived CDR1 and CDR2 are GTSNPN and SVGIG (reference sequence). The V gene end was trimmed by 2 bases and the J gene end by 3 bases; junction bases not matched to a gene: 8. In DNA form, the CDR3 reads TGTGCCTGGAGTCTCCCGCGGGGGACTACAGATACGCAGTATTTT. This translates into CAWSLPRGTTDTQYF.

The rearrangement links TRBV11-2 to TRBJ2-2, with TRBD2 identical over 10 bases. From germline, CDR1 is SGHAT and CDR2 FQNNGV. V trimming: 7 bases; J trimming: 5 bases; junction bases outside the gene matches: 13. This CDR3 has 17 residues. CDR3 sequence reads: CASTASSSGRPTGELFF. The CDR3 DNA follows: TGTGCCAGCACTGCTTCATCTAGCGGGAGACCGACCGGGGAGCTGTTTTTT. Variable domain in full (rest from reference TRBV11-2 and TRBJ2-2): EAGVAQSPRYKIIEKRQSVAFWCNPISGHATLYWYQQILGQGPKLLIQFQNNGVVDDSQLPKDRFSAERLKGVDSTLKIQPAKLEDSAVYLCASTASSSGRPTGELFFGEGSRLTVL.

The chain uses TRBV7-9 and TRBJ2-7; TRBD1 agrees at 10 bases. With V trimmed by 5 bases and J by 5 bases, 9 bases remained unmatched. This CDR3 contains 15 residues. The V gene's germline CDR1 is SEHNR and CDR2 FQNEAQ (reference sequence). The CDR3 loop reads CASSKPGQGSDEQYF. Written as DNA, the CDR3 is TGTGCCAGCAGCAAGCCGGGACAGGGGTCGGACGAGCAGTACTTC.

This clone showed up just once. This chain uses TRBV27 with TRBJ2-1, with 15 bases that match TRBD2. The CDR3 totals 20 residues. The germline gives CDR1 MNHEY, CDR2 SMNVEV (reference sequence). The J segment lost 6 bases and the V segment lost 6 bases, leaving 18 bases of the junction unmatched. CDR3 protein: CASRKATGGLAGGLGNEQFF. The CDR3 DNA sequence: TGTGCCAGCAGGAAGGCCACCGGGGGACTAGCGGGAGGACTGGGCAATGAGCAGTTCTTC.

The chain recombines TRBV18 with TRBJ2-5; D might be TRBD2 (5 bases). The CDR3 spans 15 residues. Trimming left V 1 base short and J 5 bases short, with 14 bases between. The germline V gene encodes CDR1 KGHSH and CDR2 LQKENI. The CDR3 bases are TGTGCCAGCTCACCACTGACTACTACCGCGGAGACCCAGTACTTC. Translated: CASSPLTTTAETQYF.

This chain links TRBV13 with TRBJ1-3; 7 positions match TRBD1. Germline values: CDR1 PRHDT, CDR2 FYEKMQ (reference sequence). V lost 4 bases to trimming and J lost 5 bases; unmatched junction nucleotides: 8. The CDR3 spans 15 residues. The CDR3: CASSSYGTARNTIYF. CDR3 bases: TGTGCCAGCAGCTCCTACGGGACAGCCAGAAACACCATATATTTT. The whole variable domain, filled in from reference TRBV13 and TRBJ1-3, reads AAGVIQSPRHLIKEKRETATLKCYPIPRHDTVYWYQQGPGQDPQFLISFYEKMQSDKGSIPDRFSAQQFSDYHSELNMSSLELGDSALYFCASSSYGTARNTIYFGEGSWLTVV.

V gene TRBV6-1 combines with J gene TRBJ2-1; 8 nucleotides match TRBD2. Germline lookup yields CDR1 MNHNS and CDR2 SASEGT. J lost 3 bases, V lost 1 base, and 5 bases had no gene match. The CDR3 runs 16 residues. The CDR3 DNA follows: TGTGCCAGCAGTGAAGGAGGTAGCGGGAACTACAATGAGCAGTTCTTC. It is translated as CASSEGGSGNYNEQFF.

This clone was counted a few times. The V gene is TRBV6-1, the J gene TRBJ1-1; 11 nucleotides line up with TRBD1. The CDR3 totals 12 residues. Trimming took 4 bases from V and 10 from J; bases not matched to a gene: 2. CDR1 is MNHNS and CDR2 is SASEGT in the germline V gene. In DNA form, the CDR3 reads TGTGCCAGCAGTGTAGGGACAGGGGGAGCTTTCTTT. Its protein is CASSVGTGGAFF.

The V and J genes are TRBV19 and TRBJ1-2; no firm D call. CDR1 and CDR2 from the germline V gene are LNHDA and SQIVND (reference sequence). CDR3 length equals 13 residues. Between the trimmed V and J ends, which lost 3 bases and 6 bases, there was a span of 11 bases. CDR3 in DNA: TGTGCCAGTAGTATTCCGGGTTCTGATGGCTACACCTTC. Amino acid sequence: CASSIPGSDGYTF.

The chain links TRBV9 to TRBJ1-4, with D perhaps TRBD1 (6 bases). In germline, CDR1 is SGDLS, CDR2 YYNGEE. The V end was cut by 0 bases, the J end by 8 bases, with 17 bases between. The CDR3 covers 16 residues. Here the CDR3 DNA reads TGTGCCAGCAGCGTAGAAACCGGGACGGGGGGCGAAAAACTGTTTTTT. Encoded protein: CASSVETGTGGEKLFF.

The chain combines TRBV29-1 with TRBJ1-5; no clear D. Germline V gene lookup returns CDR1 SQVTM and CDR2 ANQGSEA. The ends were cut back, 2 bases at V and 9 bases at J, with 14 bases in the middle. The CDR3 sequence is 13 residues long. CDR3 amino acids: CSVEIPEGGPQHF. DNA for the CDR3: TGCAGCGTTGAAATACCAGAAGGAGGGCCCCAGCATTTT.

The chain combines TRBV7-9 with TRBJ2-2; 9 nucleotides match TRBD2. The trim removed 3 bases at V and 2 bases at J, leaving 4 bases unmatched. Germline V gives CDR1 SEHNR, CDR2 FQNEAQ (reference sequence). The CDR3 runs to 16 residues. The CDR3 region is CASSLLAGANTGELFF. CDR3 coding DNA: TGTGCCAGCAGCTTGTTAGCGGGGGCAAACACCGGGGAGCTGTTTTTT.